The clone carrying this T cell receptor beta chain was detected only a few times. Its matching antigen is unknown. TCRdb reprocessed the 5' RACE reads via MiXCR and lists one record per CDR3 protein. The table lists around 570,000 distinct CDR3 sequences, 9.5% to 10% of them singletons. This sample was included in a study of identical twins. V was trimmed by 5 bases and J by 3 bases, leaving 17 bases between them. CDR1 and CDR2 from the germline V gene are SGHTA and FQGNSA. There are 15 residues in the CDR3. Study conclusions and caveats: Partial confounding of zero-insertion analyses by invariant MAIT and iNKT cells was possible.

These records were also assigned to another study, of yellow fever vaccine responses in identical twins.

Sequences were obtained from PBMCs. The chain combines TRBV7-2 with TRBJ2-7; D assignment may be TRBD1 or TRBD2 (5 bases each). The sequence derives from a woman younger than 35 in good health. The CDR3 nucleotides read TGTGCCAGCAGCCCAGGGACCACTAATCGCTACGAGCAGTACTTC. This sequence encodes CASSPGTTNRYEQYF.